Shown below are 18 T cell receptor beta chains from a single sample sequenced in a study of vaccination and CD4 T cells after COVID-19. Their antigens remain unidentified. Cultured CD4+ T-cell DNA underwent Oncomine TCR Beta short-read sequencing. TCRdb re-analysed the PCR reads in MiXCR, keeping a single row per CDR3 protein. The table has roughly 26,000 distinct CDR3 sequences, under 40% seen once. Sample time point: late sampling 161 to 241 days after vaccination in a few convalescent patients. Sample treatment: roughly 10-day PBMC culture with coronavirus spike peptide pools or control peptides (ViraFEST assay). The starting material was CD4+ T cells from blood, cultured in vitro, obtained about 7 months after SARS-CoV-2 vaccination. Receptors were obtained from a human donor who had recovered from COVID-19.

The table lists this clonotype with a few counts. The CDR3 is CASSPRVGEQYF. In DNA, the CDR3 is TGTGCCAGCAGCCCTAGAGTAGGCGAGCAGTACTTC. V usage is TRBV6-1 and J usage is TRBJ2-7; no clear D. This CDR3 comprises 12 residues. V shed 6 bases and J shed 6 bases, with 12 bases lying between them. The germline gives CDR1 MNHNS, CDR2 SASEGT.

This sequence joins TRBV7-9 and TRBJ2-3; TRBD2 aligns across 12 bases. The V and J ends lost 5 bases and 11 bases, in that order; junction bases with no gene match: 14. Germline V gives CDR1 SEHNR, CDR2 FQNEAQ (reference sequence). The CDR3 has 16 amino acids. CDR3 protein: CASSARLAGAPDRQYF. The CDR3 DNA follows: TGTGCCAGCAGCGCCCGACTAGCGGGAGCCCCTGATCGGCAGTATTTT.

The gene calls are TRBV7-9 and TRBJ2-3; TRBD2 might be the D (6 bases). CDR1 SEHNR and CDR2 FQNEAQ come from the germline V gene (reference sequence). The V end lost 6 bases, the J end lost 6 bases, and 7 bases lay between the germline ends. The CDR3 totals 11 residues. The CDR3 loop reads CASRRGDTQYF. CDR3 bases: TGTGCCAGCAGGCGGGGTGATACGCAGTATTTT.

The J gene is TRBJ2-1, the V gene TRBV6-1; 7 nucleotides agree with TRBD1. V lost 7 bases and J lost 4; bases outside the gene matches: 4. This CDR3 comprises 13 residues. The V gene's germline CDR1 is MNHNS and CDR2 SASEGT. CDR3 DNA sequence: TGTGCCAGCATCGGGGACAGTTACAATGAGCAGTTCTTC. It specifies CASIGDSYNEQFF.

This chain connects TRBV6-1 to TRBJ1-5, with D perhaps TRBD1 (5 bases). From germline, CDR1 is MNHNS and CDR2 SASEGT. The V end lost 5 bases, the J end lost 1 base, and 15 bases lay between the germline ends. This CDR3 region has 16 residues. This CDR3 is CASSKRVAGSNQPQHF. The CDR3 DNA reads TGTGCCAGCAGTAAGAGGGTGGCAGGGAGCAATCAGCCCCAGCATTTT.

This clonotype was recorded a few times. The chain couples TRBV5-4 to TRBJ1-1; possible D gene TRBD1, 6 bases. The CDR3 sequence is 14 residues long. With 4 bases removed from V and 4 bases from J, the gap between germline ends came to 14 bases. The V gene's germline CDR1 is SGHNT and CDR2 YYREEE (reference sequence). In nucleotides, the CDR3 is TGTGCCAGCAGCGGGGACACGATACGCACTGAAGCTTTCTTT. Its translation is CASSGDTIRTEAFF.

This clonotype is classed as medium-sized (0.01 to 0.1%). The V and J genes are TRBV20-1 and TRBJ2-3; 11 bases align to TRBD2. From germline, CDR1 is DFQATT and CDR2 SNEGSKA (reference sequence). The V segment lost 6 bases and the J segment 4 bases; nucleotides outside the gene matches: 6. The CDR3 spans 14 residues. The CDR3 DNA is TGCAGTGCACCCACTAGCGGGAGTGCAGATACGCAGTATTTT. Translated: CSAPTSGSADTQYF.

The chain recombines TRBV4-1 with TRBJ1-5; 8 bases are shared with TRBD1. The CDR3 contains 16 residues. CDR1 and CDR2 (germline): MGHRA, YSYEKL. V was clipped by 0 bases and J by 2 bases; unmatched bases: 3. This CDR3 is CASSQDGGQGNQPQHF. CDR3 sequence (DNA): TGCGCCAGCAGCCAAGACGGGGGACAGGGCAATCAGCCCCAGCATTTT.

This clonotype was observed once. V gene TRBV2 combines with J gene TRBJ2-7, with 7 bases fitting TRBD1. The junction had 6 bases not matched to a gene; V was cut back by 2 bases and J by 2 bases. The CDR3 is made up of 15 amino acids. The V gene's germline CDR1 is SNHLY and CDR2 FYNNEI. The CDR3 nucleotides are TGTGCCAGCAGTGAATCGGGCAGGGGGACCTACGAGCAGTACTTC. Translated: CASSESGRGTYEQYF.

The chain couples TRBV27 to TRBJ2-3; D is uncertain. This CDR3 has 12 residues. Looked up from germline, CDR1 is MNHEY and CDR2 is SMNVEV (reference sequence). V was cut by 3 bases and J by 7 bases, with 8 bases left in between. In DNA, the CDR3 is TGTGCCAGCAGTTTGAATCATCATACGCAGTATTTT. This translates into CASSLNHHTQYF.

This clonotype appeared a few times. The chain has TRBV4-2 and TRBJ2-5; D gene ambiguous. V lost 4 bases to trimming and J lost 2 bases, with 14 bases between them. The CDR3 covers 15 residues. CDR1 is LGHNA, CDR2 YNFKEQ, per germline. CDR3 sequence reads: CASSPTSSLQETQYF. CDR3 nucleotides: TGTGCCAGCAGCCCTACAAGTAGCCTTCAAGAGACCCAGTACTTC.

Of note for this clonotype: A much bigger clone sits one base away, suggesting this may be a read error. The V gene is TRBV7-8, the J gene TRBJ2-1; D is unclear. Germline CDR1 is SGHVS and CDR2 is FQNEAQ. The CDR3 loop spans 15 amino acids. CDR3 in amino acids: CASSIERVAYNGQFF. In DNA form, the CDR3 reads TGTGCCAGTAGTATAGAACGAGTCGCCTACAATGGGCAGTTCTTC.

The J gene is TRBJ2-5, the V gene TRBV10-2; D possibly corresponds to TRBD2 (6 bases). The V end was cut by 2 bases, the J end by 1 base, with 11 bases between. The germline CDR1 and CDR2 sequences are WSHSY and SAAADI. The CDR3 runs to 15 residues. The CDR3 region is CASSELGGSQETQYF. CDR3 nucleotide sequence: TGCGCCAGCAGTGAGCTTGGAGGGTCCCAAGAGACCCAGTACTTC.

J is TRBJ2-7 and V is TRBV12-3 or TRBV12-4; 8 nucleotides line up with TRBD2. This CDR3 spans 13 amino acids. V lost 2 bases, J lost 6 bases, and 3 bases stayed unmatched. CDR3 DNA: TGTGCCAGCAGTTTAACTAGCGGAAGCGAGCAGTACTTC. Amino acid sequence: CASSLTSGSEQYF.

This clonotype was found a few times. The rearrangement links TRBV7-9 to TRBJ1-2; TRBD1 might be the D (6 bases). V was shortened by 2 bases and J by 1 base, with 14 bases between the two germline ends. This CDR3 has 16 residues. Germline V CDR1 and CDR2: SEHNR, FQNEAQ (reference sequence). CDR3 amino acids: CASSLYRDTLNYGYTF. The CDR3 nucleotides read TGTGCCAGCAGCTTATACAGGGACACCCTTAACTATGGCTACACCTTC.

The CDR3 DNA reads as TGTGCCAGCAGGACAGGGGCCCACATTCAGTACTTC. This translates into CASRTGAHIQYF. This sequence joins TRBV12-3 or TRBV12-4 and TRBJ2-4; TRBD1 aligns across 8 bases. The ends lost 6 bases at V and 8 bases at J; junction bases unmatched: 3. This CDR3 is 12 amino acids long.

The chain recombines TRBV21-1 with TRBJ2-7; the listed D gene, TRBD1, was not tested against the DNA. TRBV21-1 is designated a pseudogene. The CDR3 runs to 12 residues. For the CDR3, the DNA is TGTGCCAGAACGGACAGGGGTGGCGAGCAGTACTTC. Translated: CARTDRGGEQYF.

This chain joins TRBV20-1 and TRBJ2-3; 7 positions match TRBD1. The CDR3 extends over 15 amino acids. V lost 3 bases to trimming and J lost 6 bases; unmatched junction nucleotides: 12. CDR1 is DFQATT and CDR2 is SNEGSKA in the germline V gene (reference sequence). CDR3 bases: TGCAGTGCTAGTCAAGACAGGGCAGAGAGGGATACGCAGTATTTT. Its translation is CSASQDRAERDTQYF.